The clone carrying this T cell receptor (beta chain) was detected a few times. A multiplex PCR was run with 60 Vbeta primers and 13 Jbeta primers. The assay was immunoSEQ multiplex PCR, and TCRdb's table has in-frame clones only and misses some. The sample lists 200,000 to 250,000 clones, about 77% seen once, with 1.8% in the top ten. The data were taken from a study of cytomegalovirus exposure and HLA in healthy donors. The germline gives CDR1 KGHSH, CDR2 LQKENI. V was pared by 4 bases and J by 7 bases, with 7 bases of the junction left unmatched. The CDR3 extends over 15 amino acids. The receptor's source is a woman aged 25 to 39 in good health and CMV-seronegative. The chain couples TRBV18 to TRBJ2-1; 10 bases match TRBD1. The sequenced material came from PBMCs. CDR3: CASSLGTGDWNEQFF. The CDR3 bases are TGTGCCAGCTCACTTGGGACAGGGGATTGGAATGAGCAGTTCTTC.